Presented here are 10 T cell receptor beta chains from one specimen sequenced in a study of sequential checkpoint blockade in melanoma. Treatment in this sample: randomized to nivolumab then ipilimumab (arm A) or the reverse (arm B). Sequencing used immunoSEQ multiplex PCR; TCRdb keeps in-frame clones, though not all of them. The table records about 11,000 clones, 78% of them present only once. The source was CD8+ T cells sorted from blood (inferred from file names), collected from a patient given nivolumab and ipilimumab in sequence. The receptors derive from a human donor with melanoma.

This clone was observed once. The chain has TRBV5-6 and TRBJ2-3; TRBD1 aligns across 7 bases. Germline lookup yields CDR1 SGHDT and CDR2 YYEEEE. V lost 2 bases, J lost 4 bases, and 10 bases stayed unmatched. The CDR3 consists of 16 residues. CDR3 sequence reads: CASSFETGVVADTQYF. DNA for the CDR3: TGTGCCAGCAGCTTTGAAACAGGGGTCGTAGCAGATACGCAGTATTTT.

The chain links TRBV7-9 to TRBJ2-7, with TRBD1 identical over 11 bases. The CDR3 runs to 15 residues. The ends lost 5 bases at V and 3 bases at J; junction bases unmatched: 6. In germline, CDR1 is SEHNR, CDR2 FQNEAQ (reference sequence). The chain's CDR3 is CASSIPGQGVYEQYF. In DNA form, the CDR3 reads TGTGCCAGCAGCATCCCGGGACAGGGGGTCTACGAGCAGTACTTC.

The chain is built from TRBV27 and TRBJ2-1, with D tentatively TRBD2 (6 bases). V was cut by 6 bases and J by 8 bases, with 11 bases left in between. This CDR3 has 12 residues. Germline V gives CDR1 MNHEY, CDR2 SMNVEV (reference sequence). The CDR3 sequence: CASRNGGDEQFF. The CDR3 DNA reads TGTGCCAGCAGAAACGGAGGGGATGAGCAGTTCTTC.

The gene calls are TRBV6-1 and TRBJ2-2, with D perhaps matching TRBD1 (6 bases). Germline V gene data show CDR1 as MNHNS and CDR2 as SASEGT. Trimming took off 3 bases at V and 5 bases at J, with 13 bases between the two ends. The length of the CDR3 is 15 residues. CDR3 in amino acids: CASSDRGRGTGELFF. CDR3 DNA sequence: TGTGCCAGCAGTGACAGGGGTCGAGGTACCGGGGAGCTGTTTTTT.

The chain joins TRBV7-9 to TRBJ2-5; 9 bases are a match to TRBD1. The tail of the sequence fits TRBJ2-7 better, so the J call may be wrong. There are 16 residues in the CDR3. The germline CDR1 and CDR2 sequences are SEHNR and FQNEAQ (reference sequence). For the CDR3, the DNA is TGTGCCAGCAGCTCCTACCGGGACAGGGTCTCCTACGAGCAGTACTTC. Translated, it gives CASSSYRDRVSYEQYF.

V gene TRBV14 combines with J gene TRBJ2-1, with D tentatively TRBD2 (6 bases). Germline-derived CDR1 and CDR2 are SGHDN and FVKESK. The CDR3 is 14 residues long. Trimming left V 4 bases short and J 0 bases short, with 7 bases between. The CDR3 DNA reads as TGTGCCAGCAGCCTAGCGGCCTCCTACAATGAGCAGTTCTTC. This codes for CASSLAASYNEQFF.

The rearrangement links TRBV2 to TRBJ2-3, with TRBD2 matching over 9 bases. This CDR3 is 15 amino acids long. The germline gives CDR1 SNHLY, CDR2 FYNNEI. V shed 1 base, J shed 5 bases, and the junction held 4 bases outside the gene matches. CDR3 nucleotides: TGTGCCAGCAGTGAAGGCGGGAGGGAGAGAGATACGCAGTATTTT. Translating it yields CASSEGGRERDTQYF.

V gene TRBV7-6 combines with J gene TRBJ1-5; tentative D call: TRBD1 (5 bases). The CDR3 loop spans 14 amino acids. Germline values: CDR1 SGHVS, CDR2 FNYEAQ. V dropped 5 bases and J dropped 6 bases, with 14 bases sitting between them. The chain's CDR3 is CASSKDQGSQPQHF. The CDR3 DNA reads TGTGCCAGCAGCAAAGATCAGGGAAGTCAGCCCCAGCATTTT.

In its sample, this clone was seen a few times. The chain has TRBV27 and TRBJ2-7; possibly TRBD2 for D (6 bases). CDR1 and CDR2 (germline): MNHEY, SMNVEV (reference sequence). The germline V and J ends were trimmed by 0 bases and 5 bases, with 11 bases remaining between them. The CDR3 is 14 amino acids. DNA for the CDR3: TGTGCCAGCAGTTTATCCGGGAGAATCGACGAGCAGTACTTC. This encodes CASSLSGRIDEQYF.

This clone has only one observation. The rearrangement uses TRBV6-6 and TRBJ2-7; D is ambiguous. The V end was cut by 2 bases, the J end by 3 bases, with 8 bases between. Germline V CDR1 and CDR2: MNHNY, SVGAGI (reference sequence). This CDR3 region has 13 residues. The chain's CDR3 is CASSYTEFYEQYF. In nucleotides, the CDR3 is TGTGCCAGCAGTTACACAGAATTCTACGAGCAGTACTTC.